Listed here are 25 T cell receptor beta chains from one sample, sequenced in a study of blood T cell repertoires in COVID-19. The method was immunoSEQ multiplex PCR; TCRdb's version includes in-frame clones alone and lacks a portion of them. The sample has about 280,000 clones; approximately 86% are singletons. The sequenced material came from peripheral blood. The source is a woman under 40 who had recovered from COVID-19.

J is TRBJ1-5 and V is TRBV19; 12 bases align to TRBD1. Germline lookup yields CDR1 LNHDA and CDR2 SQIVND (reference sequence). The CDR3 is 17 residues long. V was pared by 6 bases and J by 2 bases, with 8 bases of the junction left unmatched. The CDR3: CASSPRDRGLGNQPQHF. As DNA, the CDR3 is TGTGCCAGTAGCCCCCGGGACAGGGGGCTCGGCAATCAGCCCCAGCATTTT.

The table lists this clone with a count of one. This chain uses TRBV5-4 with TRBJ1-1, with TRBD1 identical over 10 bases. V was pared by 4 bases and J by 5 bases, with 8 bases of the junction left unmatched. From germline, CDR1 is SGHNT and CDR2 YYREEE (reference sequence). The CDR3 extends over 15 amino acids. CDR3 protein: CASSPDRGPETEAFF. The CDR3 DNA reads TGTGCCAGCAGCCCAGACAGGGGGCCTGAAACTGAAGCTTTCTTT.

This clone was seen more than once but under ten times. The V call is TRBV4-3, the J call TRBJ2-2; 8 bases align to TRBD2. This CDR3 is built from 17 residues. Trimming at V came to 1 base and at J to 6 bases, leaving 10 bases not matched to a gene. Per the germline V gene, CDR1 is LGHNA and CDR2 is YSLEER. This CDR3 reads CASSQGTGGPGSGELFF. CDR3 DNA: TGCGCCAGCAGCCAAGGAACGGGAGGGCCGGGTTCCGGGGAGCTGTTTTTT.

V gene TRBV4-1 combines with J gene TRBJ2-1; 9 bases line up with TRBD2. Germline CDR1 MGHRA, CDR2 YSYEKL. The CDR3 runs 16 residues. Trimming at V came to 1 base and at J to 4 bases, leaving 5 bases not matched to a gene. The CDR3 here is CASSQVASGVYNEQFF. The CDR3 region has the DNA TGCGCCAGCAGCCAAGTAGCTAGCGGGGTTTACAATGAGCAGTTCTTC.

The rearrangement joins TRBV3-1 (or the pseudogene TRBV3-2) to TRBJ1-2, with D perhaps TRBD1 (6 bases). V was shortened by 3 bases and J by 13 bases, with 18 bases between the two germline ends. The CDR3 has 13 residues. Germline lookup yields CDR1 LGHDT and CDR2 YNNKEL (reference sequence). CDR3 residues: CASSQRDTRVFTF. CDR3 nucleotide sequence: TGTGCCAGCAGCCAGAGGGACACCCGTGTGTTCACCTTC.

This clone was recorded a few times. The rearrangement uses TRBV7-3 and TRBJ2-3; 11 bases are shared with TRBD2. The CDR3 is 14 residues long. Germline CDR1 SGHTA, CDR2 FQGTGA. V was clipped by 5 bases and J by 9 bases; unmatched bases: 7. The CDR3, as DNA: TGTGCCAGCAGCCTCGGGACTAGCGGTTCCACGCAGTATTTT. Residues: CASSLGTSGSTQYF.

This chain connects TRBV6-1 to TRBJ2-5, with a possible D match to TRBD1 (5 bases). The length of the CDR3 is 14 residues. V was clipped by 1 base and J by 2 bases, with 8 bases between them. Germline CDR1 MNHNS, CDR2 SASEGT. The CDR3 coding sequence is TGTGCCAGCAGTGAAGTGGCAGGGCAAGAGACCCAGTACTTC. Encoded protein: CASSEVAGQETQYF.

The chain joins TRBV6-2 or TRBV6-3 to TRBJ2-2; D not resolved. The germline V gene encodes CDR1 MNHEY and CDR2 SVGEGT. The germline V and J ends were trimmed by 4 bases and 0 bases, with 9 bases remaining between them. The CDR3 runs to 15 residues. Here the CDR3 DNA reads TGTGCCAGCAGTTTAGTAAACCCGAACACCGGGGAGCTGTTTTTT. Its protein product is CASSLVNPNTGELFF.

This clone was seen a handful of times. The chain couples TRBV28 to TRBJ1-6; the D is unclear. Per germline, CDR1 MDHEN and CDR2 SYDVKM. This CDR3 spans 15 amino acids. The V and J ends lost 5 bases and 11 bases respectively, with 19 bases between them. CDR3 sequence: CASSPPSGQMTPLHF. The DNA of the CDR3 is TGTGCCAGCAGTCCCCCCTCAGGCCAGATGACACCCCTCCACTTT.

V and J are TRBV19 and TRBJ1-5; D may be TRBD1 (5 bases). Trimming took 5 bases from V and 3 from J, leaving 26 bases between them. The CDR3 totals 19 residues. CDR1 and CDR2 (germline): LNHDA, SQIVND (reference sequence). Here the CDR3 DNA reads TGTGCCAGTAGTGTCACCGCCCGGGCGGGGTTGGGACCCAATCAGCCCCAGCATTTT. The encoded protein is CASSVTARAGLGPNQPQHF.

CDR3: CATSRDSLVQHF. The CDR3 coding sequence is TGTGCCACCAGCAGAGATTCCCTCGTTCAGCATTTT. The chain recombines TRBV15 with TRBJ1-5; D not certain. The length of the CDR3 is 12 residues. CDR1 and CDR2 (germline): LNHNV, YYDKDF (reference sequence). With 0 bases removed from V and 13 bases from J, the gap between germline ends came to 10 bases. The full variable domain, rest sourced from reference TRBV15 and TRBJ1-5, is DAMVIQNPRYQVTQFGKPVTLSCSQTLNHNVMYWYQQKSSQAPKLLFHYYDKDFNNEADTPDNFQSRRPNTSFCFLDIRSPGLGDTAMYLCATSRDSLVQHFGDGTRLSIL.

J is TRBJ1-4 and V is TRBV18; a possible D gene is TRBD1 (5 bases). This CDR3 is 16 amino acids long. CDR1 is KGHSH, CDR2 LQKENI, per germline. Trimming took 1 base from V and 5 from J, leaving 14 bases between them. As DNA, the CDR3 is TGTGCCAGCTCACCACAGACGGCAGGGATAAATGAAAAACTGTTTTTT. This gives the protein CASSPQTAGINEKLFF.

CDR3 sequence reads: CASSVRTSGSTGELFF. Here the CDR3 DNA reads TGTGCCAGCAGCGTAAGGACTAGCGGCTCCACCGGGGAGCTGTTTTTT. The chain couples TRBV9 to TRBJ2-2; 10 nucleotides match TRBD2. There are 16 residues in the CDR3. The junction had 4 bases not matched to a gene; V was cut back by 1 base and J by 4 bases. CDR1 is SGDLS, CDR2 YYNGEE, per germline.

The genes are TRBV2 and TRBJ2-7; D is unresolved. The germline V gene encodes CDR1 SNHLY and CDR2 FYNNEI. V shed 1 base and J shed 0 bases, with 13 bases lying between them. This CDR3 contains 16 residues. CDR3 nucleotide sequence: TGTGCCAGCAGTGAAGTCGCCAGGCGAACCTCCTACGAGCAGTACTTC. This translates into CASSEVARRTSYEQYF.

This clone was seen just once. The genes are TRBV6-5 and TRBJ2-7; the D gene is possibly TRBD1 (5 bases). The germline V gene has CDR1 MNHEY and CDR2 SVGAGI. V lost 7 bases, J lost 2 bases, and 15 bases lay in between. CDR3 size: 14 residues. DNA of the CDR3: TGTGCCAGCAACCCGACAGCTACCCCCTACGAGCAGTACTTC. Encoded protein: CASNPTATPYEQYF.

This clone was seen only once. The chain carries TRBV27 and TRBJ2-2; D gene uncertain. The germline V and J ends were trimmed by 8 bases and 2 bases, with 9 bases remaining between them. CDR3 length: 13 amino acids. The germline V gene has CDR1 MNHEY and CDR2 SMNVEV (reference sequence). CDR3 in DNA: TGTGCCAGCCGGCAGGTTAACACCGGGGAGCTGTTTTTT. Translated, it gives CASRQVNTGELFF.

The sample holds a few counts of this clone. The V and J genes are TRBV6-1 and TRBJ2-2; a possible D gene is TRBD1 (6 bases). The CDR3 runs 14 residues. CDR1 is MNHNS, CDR2 SASEGT, per germline. Trimming removed 1 base from V and 3 bases from J, with 6 bases in between. The CDR3 bases are TGTGCCAGCAGTGAAGGACAGGACACCGGGGAGCTGTTTTTT. This sequence encodes CASSEGQDTGELFF.

The chain recombines TRBV7-8 with TRBJ1-5; the D gene is possibly TRBD1 (5 bases). Germline V gives CDR1 SGHVS, CDR2 FQNEAQ. This CDR3 region has 15 residues. Deletions cut 7 bases from V and 7 bases from J, with 20 bases between. The CDR3 bases are TGTGCCAGCACCCTAGGGGTGGGGATTGGGCAGCCCCAGCATTTT. Protein: CASTLGVGIGQPQHF.

The chain is built from TRBV4-1 and TRBJ2-7, with a tentative D call TRBD1 (6 bases). The germline V gene has CDR1 MGHRA and CDR2 YSYEKL. The CDR3 is 13 residues long. V was trimmed by 3 bases and J by 2 bases, leaving 8 bases between them. The CDR3 nucleotides read TGCGCCAGCAGCCACGCAGGGGCCTACGAGCAGTACTTC. Amino acids: CASSHAGAYEQYF.

This chain links TRBV11-3 with TRBJ2-7; maybe TRBD1 (8 bases). The CDR3 runs 17 residues. In germline, CDR1 is SGHNT, CDR2 YENEEA. Trimming removed 1 base from V and 2 bases from J, with 18 bases in between. In nucleotides, the CDR3 is TGTGCCAGCAGCTTAGGTGGGAGCGGGACAGGACCCTACGAGCAGTACTTC. It translates to CASSLGGSGTGPYEQYF. The full variable domain, completed using reference TRBV11-3 and TRBJ2-7, is EAGVVQSPRYKIIEKKQPVAFWCNPISGHNTLYWYLQNLGQGPELLIRYENEEAVDDSQLPKDRFSAERLKGVDSTLKIQPAELGDSAVYLCASSLGGSGTGPYEQYFGPGTRLTVT.

V is TRBV28 and J is TRBJ1-1; D remains unclear. Looked up from germline, CDR1 is MDHEN and CDR2 is SYDVKM. The CDR3 consists of 13 residues. Trimming removed 1 base from V and 7 bases from J, with 10 bases in between. Written as DNA, the CDR3 is TGTGCCAGCAGTTTATCGTACAGCCTTGAAGCTTTCTTT. Amino acid sequence: CASSLSYSLEAFF.

This clone was counted only a few times. V usage is TRBV5-6 and J usage is TRBJ2-7, with 10 positions matching TRBD2. There are 13 residues in the CDR3. Germline trimming cut 2 bases from V and 9 bases from J; bases unmatched to any gene: 5. CDR1 and CDR2 from the germline V gene are SGHDT and YYEEEE. The CDR3 protein is CASSFPSGRVQYF. CDR3 bases: TGTGCCAGCAGCTTTCCTAGCGGGAGAGTGCAGTACTTC.

The gene calls are TRBV6-4 and TRBJ2-3; 11 bases agree with TRBD2. There are 13 residues in the CDR3. V gave up 4 bases and J gave up 6 bases; unmatched junction bases: 0. In germline, CDR1 is MRHNA, CDR2 SNTAGT. CDR3 coding DNA: TGTGCCAGCAGTGGACTAGCGGGGGATACGCAGTATTTT. Amino acids: CASSGLAGDTQYF.

This clone showed up just a few times. The chain combines TRBV5-1 with TRBJ1-1, with TRBD1 matching 10 bases. CDR3 size: 18 residues. Germline assignment: CDR1 SGHRS and CDR2 YFSETQ. V gave up 1 base and J gave up 0 bases; unmatched junction bases: 9. CDR3 nucleotide sequence: TGCGCCAGCAGCTTGAACTTCGGGACAGGGGCGATGAACACTGAAGCTTTCTTT. This translates into CASSLNFGTGAMNTEAFF.

The genes are TRBV5-4 and TRBJ2-3; no definite D call. Trimming removed 2 bases from V and 9 bases from J, with 19 bases in between. Germline V gene sequence: CDR1 SGHNT, CDR2 YYREEE (reference sequence). CDR3 size: 15 residues. Here the CDR3 reads CASSFLSQDTRTQYF. The CDR3 DNA follows: TGTGCCAGCAGCTTTTTAAGCCAAGACACCCGAACGCAGTATTTT.